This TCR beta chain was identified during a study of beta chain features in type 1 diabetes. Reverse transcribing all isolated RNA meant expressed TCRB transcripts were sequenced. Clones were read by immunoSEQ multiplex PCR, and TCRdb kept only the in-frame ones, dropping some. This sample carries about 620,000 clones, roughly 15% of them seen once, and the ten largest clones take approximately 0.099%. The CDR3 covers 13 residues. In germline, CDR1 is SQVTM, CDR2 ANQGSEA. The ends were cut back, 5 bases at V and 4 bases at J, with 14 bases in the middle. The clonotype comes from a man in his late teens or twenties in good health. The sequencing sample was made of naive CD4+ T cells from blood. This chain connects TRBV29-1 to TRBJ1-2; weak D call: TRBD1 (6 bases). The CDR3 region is CSVRGASGYGYTF. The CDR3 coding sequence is TGCAGCGTTAGGGGGGCTAGTGGCTATGGCTACACCTTC. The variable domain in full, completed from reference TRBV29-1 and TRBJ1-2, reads SAVISQKPSRDICQRGTSLTIQCQVDSQVTMMFWYRQQPGQSLTLIATANQGSEATYESGFVIDKFPISRPNLTFSTLTVSNMSPEDSSIYLCSVRGASGYGYTFGSGTRLTVV.